This TCR beta chain was obtained from a study of blood T cells in healthy people across ages. V was trimmed by 5 bases and J by 7 bases, leaving 12 bases between them. The CDR3 consists of 13 residues. Germline V CDR1 and CDR2: SEHNR, FQNEAQ (reference sequence). Study results and limitations: Diversity estimated from one million T cells was considered an underestimate.

This clonotype was seen only a few times. Antigen: not known. Next came a second PCR, run for about 6 to 12 cycles, which used a sample-barcoded 5' primer along with a J-beta primer mix. Each cDNA molecule, via a template-switch adaptor with 12 random nucleotides, was tagged. TCRdb independently ran MiXCR on the 5' RACE reads; one entry per CDR3 protein. In the table there are approximately 1,000,000 distinct CDR3 sequences, 35% to 55% of which are singletons. The source material was blood. This receptor was obtained from a woman in her sixties in good health. The gene calls are TRBV7-9 and TRBJ2-1; D unclear. CDR3 sequence (DNA): TGTGCCAGCAGCCGCAGACTGACGAATGAGCAGTTCTTC. Translation: CASSRRLTNEQFF.